Listed below are T cell receptor beta chains from one sample, sequenced in a study of T cell repertoires in ileal Crohn's disease. Repertoires were generated with immunoSEQ multiplex PCR, while TCRdb's copy carries only in-frame clones and drops some. The sample lists approximately 27,000 clones; roughly three quarters were seen once. Sequencing input: ileal tissue. The receptors derive from an adult with Crohn's disease. Each CDR3 is given without its conserved first and last residue. The order of the fields is J gene, V gene, CDR3 protein.

TRBJ2-3 | TRBV4-2 | ASSQDSSQRYTQY
TRBJ2-2 | TRBV9 | ASSLDRGTGELF
TRBJ2-7 | TRBV27 | ASRQIQGNSYEQY
TRBJ2-7 | TRBV29-1 | SVDPGQGVNEQY
TRBJ2-7 | TRBV13 | ASSLVGTGVNEQY
TRBJ2-7 | TRBV7-2 | ASSLAGAGAPYEQY
TRBJ2-5 | TRBV5-1 | ASSLGAGNQETQY
TRBJ1-6 | TRBV6-5 | ASSYSQGAYSPLH
TRBJ1-1 | TRBV7-9 | ASSAYRGEAF
TRBJ2-5 | TRBV10-3 | AISTTSGGYQETQY
TRBJ2-5 | TRBV2 | ASSDRGTSGGRQETQY
TRBJ2-2 | TRBV6-6 | ASSVQGQGNTGELF
TRBJ1-3 | TRBV6-1 | ASRPSVRNTIY
TRBJ1-2 | TRBV5-4 | ASSPQGTGSYGYT
TRBJ1-5 | TRBV6-4 | ASSPGTGGNQPQH
TRBJ2-2 | TRBV7-2 | ASSFSVIEGELF
TRBJ2-1 | TRBV5-1 | ASSLEGRKGNEQF
TRBJ1-3 | TRBV6-4 | ASSRDSSSGNTIY
TRBJ2-5 | TRBV11-2 | ASSPRGWSQETQY
TRBJ2-2 | TRBV30 | AWRGRNTGELF
TRBJ2-7 | TRBV2 | ASSDRRRGKDEQY
TRBJ2-7 | TRBV6-1 | ASSEIRGNNEQY
TRBJ2-2 | TRBV27 | ASSWAGGGTGELF
TRBJ2-7 | TRBV5-8 | ASSLYFGGSYEQY
TRBJ1-1 | TRBV7-8 | ASSEQALNTEAF
TRBJ2-7 | TRBV6-5 | ASGEIYEQY
TRBJ2-7 | TRBV4-3 | ASSQELAIPAYEQY
TRBJ2-7 | TRBV21-1 | ASSQTEEAQPVLEQY
TRBJ2-7 | TRBV12-5 | ASGSIQGMAYEQY
TRBJ2-1 | TRBV5-1 | ASSWGTGEQF
TRBJ2-1 | TRBV4-2 | ASSPQGGGVGEQF
TRBJ2-1 | TRBV29-1 | SVEDRRYEQF
TRBJ1-2 | TRBV19 | ASSPDRPWDGYT
TRBJ1-2 | TRBV19 | ASSTAGSLNYGYT
TRBJ1-5 | TRBV19 | ASSMQGRRISNQPQH
TRBJ2-2 | TRBV18 | ASSPPRLGELF
TRBJ2-7 | TRBV7-2 | ASSTGAPAEQY
TRBJ2-7 | TRBV27 | ASSLGRTGGTYEQY
TRBJ2-7 | TRBV6-5 | ASRRGSYEQY
TRBJ2-7 | TRBV6-1 | ASSEVQGTSYEQY
TRBJ1-2 | TRBV11-3 | ASRPGGRGYNYGYT
TRBJ2-1 | TRBV6-1 | ASSEVAGSYNEQF
TRBJ2-7 | TRBV2 | ASVLGQGNTYEQY
TRBJ2-1 | TRBV11-2 | ASSRRSGGSRDEQF
TRBJ1-2 | TRBV2 | ASSERQGLYGYT
TRBJ1-2 | TRBV15 | ATSREGRGNYGYT
TRBJ1-2 | TRBV7-2 | ASSFIQGKGYT
TRBJ2-5 | TRBV7-9 | ASSPTDRAGRSWETQY
TRBJ1-1 | TRBV6-4 | ASRRTGNTEAF
TRBJ1-6 | TRBV2 | ASRADNSPLH
TRBJ1-1 | TRBV29-1 | SVVRTEAF
TRBJ1-5 | TRBV7-8 | ASSLGSGQYNQPQH
TRBJ2-1 | TRBV5-6 | ASILDRVNEQF
TRBJ2-1 | TRBV25-1 | ASSDVRGGPYNEQF
TRBJ1-6 | TRBV5-1 | ASSFYRDHSFSPLH